This entry lists 23 T cell receptor beta chains sequenced from one sample in a study of T cell responses to AZD1222 COVID-19 vaccine. Sequencing used immunoSEQ multiplex PCR; TCRdb keeps in-frame clones, though not all of them. The sample consists of roughly 180,000 clones, roughly 92% of them appearing once. The sequencing used peripheral blood, collected 28 days after the second AZD1222 dose. The origin of the receptors is an adult who received the AZD1222 COVID-19 vaccine.

The chain is built from TRBV18 and TRBJ2-1, with 7 bases lining up with TRBD1. The CDR3 sequence is 14 residues long. Trimming cost V 5 bases and J 6 bases; bases outside gene matches: 7. The germline V gene has CDR1 KGHSH and CDR2 LQKENI. The chain's CDR3 is CASSADRAINEQFF. DNA of the CDR3: TGTGCCAGCTCAGCCGACAGGGCCATCAATGAGCAGTTCTTC.

CDR3 sequence reads: CASRPTGVGSNQPQHF. The CDR3 DNA sequence: TGTGCCAGCAGGCCGACAGGGGTCGGTAGCAATCAGCCCCAGCATTTT. The chain couples TRBV5-8 to TRBJ1-5; 8 nucleotides line up with TRBD1. CDR3 length: 16 residues. The germline gives CDR1 SGHTS, CDR2 YDEGEE. V dropped 5 bases and J dropped 0; count of bases not matched to a gene: 7. Full variable domain (remainder filled in from reference TRBV5-8 and TRBJ1-5): EAGVTQSPTHLIKTRGQQATLRCSPISGHTSVYWYQQALGLGLQFLLWYDEGEERNRGNFPPRFSGRQFPNYSSELNVNALELEDSALYLCASRPTGVGSNQPQHFGDGTRLSIL.

The chain carries TRBV2 and TRBJ2-2; 13 bases fit TRBD2. Germline V CDR1 and CDR2: SNHLY, FYNNEI. J gave up 4 bases and V 5 bases, and 13 bases lay outside the gene matches. CDR3 length: 19 residues. CDR3 protein: CASSITSGRAPRGTGELFF. The CDR3 DNA follows: TGTGCCAGCAGTATTACTAGCGGGAGGGCCCCTCGTGGCACCGGGGAGCTGTTTTTT.

This chain uses TRBV4-1 with TRBJ2-5, with D uncertain. Germline CDR1 is MGHRA and CDR2 is YSYEKL. V was cut by 0 bases and J by 4 bases, with 18 bases left in between. This CDR3 contains 17 residues. CDR3 nucleotide sequence: TGCGCCAGCAGCCAAGAAAGTCCCGGATTAGCAGGAGAGACCCAGTACTTC. This gives the protein CASSQESPGLAGETQYF.

This clone was observed a single time. J is TRBJ1-1 and V is TRBV12-5; D gene unclear. Germline-derived CDR1 and CDR2 are LGHNT and FRNRAP. V lost 6 bases and J 11 bases, leaving 10 bases between the germline ends. This CDR3 has 10 residues. The CDR3 sequence: CASGRPSAFF. CDR3 bases: TGTGCTAGTGGCCGCCCGAGTGCTTTCTTT.

V gene TRBV19 combines with J gene TRBJ1-5; D unclear. Germline-derived CDR1 and CDR2 are LNHDA and SQIVND (reference sequence). Trimming removed 5 bases at V and 6 bases at J, with 11 bases between. This CDR3 spans 13 amino acids. CDR3 amino acids: CASSPGWGQPQHF. The CDR3 DNA reads TGTGCCAGTAGTCCTGGCTGGGGTCAGCCCCAGCATTTT.

The chain links TRBV5-1 to TRBJ2-7; 8 bases agree with TRBD1. The CDR3 has 14 residues. Trimming cost V 4 bases and J 6 bases; bases outside gene matches: 9. Germline assignment: CDR1 SGHRS and CDR2 YFSETQ. The CDR3 DNA sequence: TGCGCCAGCAGCCTGACAGGGGACCCCGTCGAGCAGTACTTC. It specifies CASSLTGDPVEQYF.

The chain joins TRBV18 to TRBJ2-2; D unresolved. The CDR3 has 16 residues. Germline-derived CDR1 and CDR2 are KGHSH and LQKENI. Deletions cut 2 bases from V and 2 bases from J, with 12 bases between. CDR3 nucleotide sequence: TGTGCCAGCTCACCATTGGGCCCCCCTAACACCGGGGAGCTGTTTTTT. Encoded protein: CASSPLGPPNTGELFF.

V gene TRBV12-3 or TRBV12-4 combines with J gene TRBJ1-5; D remains ambiguous. The length of the CDR3 is 9 residues. The germline V and J ends were trimmed by 8 bases and 7 bases, with 3 bases remaining between them. The CDR3 reads CASGQPQHF. As DNA, the CDR3 is TGTGCCAGCGGACAGCCCCAGCATTTT.

V gene TRBV30 combines with J gene TRBJ1-5; D is unclear. The CDR3 runs 15 residues. Trimming took off 0 bases at V and 0 bases at J, with 9 bases between the two ends. The germline V gene encodes CDR1 GTSNPN and CDR2 SVGIG (reference sequence). CDR3 sequence: CAWSVPWPSNQPQHF. The CDR3 coding sequence is TGTGCCTGGAGTGTCCCGTGGCCTAGCAATCAGCCCCAGCATTTT.

The J gene is TRBJ1-2, the V gene TRBV16; unclear D gene. In germline, CDR1 is KGHSY, CDR2 FQNENV. V was shortened by 3 bases and J by 4 bases, with 12 bases between the two germline ends. This CDR3 is built from 14 residues. In DNA form, the CDR3 reads TGTGCCAGCAGCCATTTGTGGGGAATCTATGGCTACACCTTC. Encoded protein: CASSHLWGIYGYTF.

The chain has TRBV19 and TRBJ1-5; 9 bases agree with TRBD1. Germline V gene lookup returns CDR1 LNHDA and CDR2 SQIVND (reference sequence). The CDR3 is 16 residues long. The V gene end was trimmed by 5 bases and the J gene end by 3 bases; junction bases not matched to a gene: 8. CDR3 amino acids: CASSDSGTGYNQPQHF. DNA of the CDR3: TGTGCCAGTAGTGATTCCGGGACAGGGTACAATCAGCCCCAGCATTTT.

The chain combines TRBV14 with TRBJ1-1; possible D gene TRBD1, 5 bases. V shed 3 bases and J shed 4 bases, with 18 bases lying between them. This CDR3 is 16 amino acids long. Germline-derived CDR1 and CDR2 are SGHDN and FVKESK. The CDR3 protein is CASSQFPQGLGTEAFF. CDR3 DNA: TGTGCCAGCAGCCAGTTTCCTCAGGGACTGGGCACTGAAGCTTTCTTT.

The chain has TRBV27 and TRBJ1-1, with D maybe TRBD1 (5 bases). This CDR3 is built from 15 residues. From germline, CDR1 is MNHEY and CDR2 SMNVEV (reference sequence). The V and J ends lost 3 bases and 4 bases respectively, with 15 bases between them. For the CDR3, the DNA is TGTGCCAGCAGTTTTGGCGGAGGCGGGGGCACTGAAGCTTTCTTT. It is translated as CASSFGGGGGTEAFF.

The chain carries TRBV19 and TRBJ1-5, with D uncertain. V lost 2 bases and J lost 2, with 10 bases in between. The CDR3 extends over 15 amino acids. Looked up from germline, CDR1 is LNHDA and CDR2 is SQIVND (reference sequence). CDR3 bases: TGTGCCAGTAGTATATGGGGTGCGGGCAATCAGCCCCAGCATTTT. It translates to CASSIWGAGNQPQHF.

This chain joins TRBV9 and TRBJ1-3, with D possibly TRBD1 on 5 matching bases. Germline values: CDR1 SGDLS, CDR2 YYNGEE. The CDR3 contains 16 residues. The germline V and J ends were trimmed by 4 bases and 0 bases, with 14 bases remaining between them. The CDR3 loop reads CASSIQGKVSGNTIYF. CDR3 in DNA: TGTGCCAGCAGCATTCAGGGAAAAGTCTCTGGAAACACCATATATTTT.

The chain is built from TRBV29-1 and TRBJ2-7; D possibly matches TRBD1 or TRBD2 (5 bases each). Between the trimmed V and J ends, which lost 4 bases and 3 bases, there was a span of 13 bases. Germline CDR1 SQVTM, CDR2 ANQGSEA. This CDR3 comprises 13 residues. The DNA of the CDR3 is TGCAGCGTTGGATCCGGGACGTACTACGAGCAGTACTTC. Translated, it gives CSVGSGTYYEQYF.

This clone has a single count. This chain links TRBV19 with TRBJ1-1; D possibly corresponds to TRBD1 (5 bases). The V gene lost 7 bases and the J gene lost 11 bases, with 14 bases spanning the gap. The CDR3 consists of 11 residues. Germline CDR1 LNHDA, CDR2 SQIVND (reference sequence). CDR3 amino acids: CASTAGVRAFF. The CDR3 DNA follows: TGTGCCAGTACCGCGGGGGTTCGGGCTTTCTTT.

This chain uses TRBV5-6 with TRBJ1-2; 7 positions agree with TRBD1. Germline V gives CDR1 SGHDT, CDR2 YYEEEE. The CDR3 sequence is 15 residues long. V was pared by 0 bases and J by 5 bases, with 7 bases of the junction left unmatched. The CDR3 sequence: CASSLVEGAYYGYTF. CDR3 DNA: TGTGCCAGCAGCTTGGTTGAGGGGGCTTATTATGGCTACACCTTC.

The chain employs TRBV4-1 and TRBJ2-1; D unresolved. Germline-derived CDR1 and CDR2 are MGHRA and YSYEKL. This CDR3 has 13 amino acids. Deletions cut 2 bases from V and 7 bases from J, with 9 bases between. Here the CDR3 reads CASSQQKWNEQFF. The CDR3 nucleotides read TGCGCCAGCAGCCAACAAAAGTGGAATGAGCAGTTCTTC.

J is TRBJ1-4 and V is TRBV2; no clear D. Trimming left V 4 bases short and J 8 bases short, with 11 bases between. Germline CDR1 and CDR2: SNHLY and FYNNEI. The CDR3 covers 13 residues. The CDR3: CASSVFPREKLFF. The CDR3 bases are TGTGCCAGCAGTGTCTTTCCACGAGAAAAACTGTTTTTT.

The chain recombines TRBV12-3 or TRBV12-4 with TRBJ1-5; TRBD1 agrees at 10 bases. The CDR3 length is 13 residues. Trimming at V came to 7 bases and at J to 9 bases, leaving 6 bases not matched to a gene. CDR3 in amino acids: CASTGDRGWPQHF. The CDR3 DNA reads TGTGCCAGCACCGGGGACAGGGGCTGGCCCCAGCATTTT.

The gene calls are TRBV5-5 and TRBJ2-2, with 9 bases lining up with TRBD2. V lost 4 bases, J lost 5 bases, and 12 bases stayed unmatched. The V gene's germline CDR1 is SGHKS and CDR2 YYEKEE (reference sequence). CDR3 length: 17 residues. CDR3 in amino acids: CASSPGLARAGTGELFF. Written as DNA, the CDR3 is TGTGCCAGCAGCCCTGGACTAGCGCGCGCCGGGACCGGGGAGCTGTTTTTT.